Listed below are T cell receptor beta chains from one sample, sequenced in a study of response to subunit inactivated influenza vaccine. TCRdb independently ran MiXCR on the RT-PCR reads; one entry per CDR3 protein. The repertoire consists of a few hundred thousand distinct CDR3 sequences, with roughly 22% occurring once and the leading ten covering approximately 10%. The sample here was PBMCs from blood, taken around 22 months after vaccination. All receptors derive from a man aged 45-69 years who received an inactivated influenza vaccine. The CDR3 runs from the conserved cysteine through the conserved F or W. A D gene is named only where the DNA matches it firmly. Not all rows give a size; the values are once, few, many and, for expanded clones, a class.

J: TRBJ1-1
D: -
V: TRBV27
size: -
DNA: TGTGCCAGCAGTTTATCCGGGTTGTTCACTGAAGCTTTCTTT
CDR3: CASSLSGLFTEAFF

J: TRBJ1-5
D: -
V: TRBV10-2
size: many
DNA: TGCGCCAGCAGTGCCCCAGGATATAGCAATCAGCCCCAGCATTTT
CDR3: CASSAPGYSNQPQHF

J: TRBJ1-5
D: -
V: TRBV6-1
size: -
DNA: TGTGCCAGCAGTGAGGGCCAGAGGGAGCCCCAGCATTTT
CDR3: CASSEGQREPQHF

J: TRBJ2-5
D: -
V: TRBV18
size: -
DNA: TGTGCCAGCTCACCAGGACGGTTCCAAGAGACCCAGTACTTC
CDR3: CASSPGRFQETQYF

J: TRBJ2-7
D: -
V: TRBV12-3/TRBV12-4
size: many
DNA: TGTGCCAGCAGTTTAGAAGCAGGGCCCTCCTACGAGCAGTACTTC
CDR3: CASSLEAGPSYEQYF

J: TRBJ2-1
D: TRBD1
V: TRBV6-2/TRBV6-3
size: -
DNA: TGTGCCAGCAGTTACTCGAAGGACAGGGGATCCTACAATGAGCAGTTCTTC
CDR3: CASSYSKDRGSYNEQFF

J: TRBJ1-4
D: -
V: TRBV20-1
size: -
DNA: TGCAGTGCGGCCAAGGGGAGTCTAAATGAAAAACTGTTTTTT
CDR3: CSAAKGSLNEKLFF

J: TRBJ1-2
D: TRBD1
V: TRBV20-1
size: -
DNA: TGCAGTGCTAGTATCCAGGGGGCTAATGGCTACACCTTC
CDR3: CSASIQGANGYTF

J: TRBJ2-2
D: TRBD2
V: TRBV6-2/TRBV6-3
size: few
DNA: TGTGCCAGCAGTCAAAGGAGCGGGGGGAACACCGGGGAGCTGTTTTTT
CDR3: CASSQRSGGNTGELFF

J: TRBJ2-2
D: -
V: TRBV29-1
size: many
DNA: TGCAGCGTCTCGATTACAGGGTTTCAGACCGGGGAGCTGTTTTTT
CDR3: CSVSITGFQTGELFF

J: TRBJ1-1
D: -
V: TRBV20-1
size: few
DNA: TGCAGTGCTAGAGATATCCGGCTGAACACTGAAGCTTTCTTT
CDR3: CSARDIRLNTEAFF

J: TRBJ2-1
D: TRBD1
V: TRBV7-2
size: few
DNA: TGTGCCAGCAGCCCCACGAAGGACAGGGGAGGGAATGAGCAGTTCTTC
CDR3: CASSPTKDRGGNEQFF

J: TRBJ2-5
D: -
V: TRBV12-3/TRBV12-4
size: many
DNA: TGTGCCAGCAGTTGGAACGCTCTCGAGACCCAGTACTTC
CDR3: CASSWNALETQYF

J: TRBJ1-6
D: -
V: TRBV4-2
size: -
DNA: TGTGCCAGCAGCCAAGTGCCAGGGTCGGGGAATTCACCCCTCCACTTT
CDR3: CASSQVPGSGNSPLHF

J: TRBJ1-1
D: -
V: TRBV20-1
size: -
DNA: TGCAGTGCCAAGCAGGGTCGCACTGAAGCTTTCTTT
CDR3: CSAKQGRTEAFF

J: TRBJ2-4
D: TRBD1
V: TRBV6-2/TRBV6-3
size: few
DNA: TGTGCCAGCAGGGCCGGGACAGGGGGTTTTGAGTACTTC
CDR3: CASRAGTGGFEYF

J: TRBJ1-2
D: -
V: TRBV15
size: -
DNA: TGTGCCACCAGCAGAGGACACAGAAGCTATGGCTACACCTTC
CDR3: CATSRGHRSYGYTF

J: TRBJ2-3
D: -
V: TRBV7-6
size: many
DNA: TGTGCCAGCAGCTACAAGGGTGGGGCTAGCACAGATACGCAGTATTTT
CDR3: CASSYKGGASTDTQYF

J: TRBJ2-5
D: -
V: TRBV2
size: few
DNA: TGTGCCAGCAGCACCCCTCCGTTTTCTCAGAGGCAAGAGACCCAGTACTTC
CDR3: CASSTPPFSQRQETQYF

J: TRBJ1-5
D: -
V: TRBV5-1
size: many
DNA: TGCGCCAGCAGCTTCGAGGCAGGGGTTCAGCCCCAGCATTTT
CDR3: CASSFEAGVQPQHF

J: TRBJ2-3
D: TRBD1
V: TRBV18
size: -
DNA: TGTGCCAGCTCACCCCGGGACAGGGGGCAGAAAGATACGCAGTATTTT
CDR3: CASSPRDRGQKDTQYF

J: TRBJ1-1
D: TRBD1
V: TRBV5-5
size: few
DNA: TGTGCCAGCAGCCGGAGGACAGGGGGTCGAGGCACTGAAGCTTTCTTT
CDR3: CASSRRTGGRGTEAFF

J: TRBJ1-3
D: -
V: TRBV10-3
size: -
DNA: TGTGCCATCAGTGAGTCTACGGGGAGCTCTGGAAACACCATATATTTT
CDR3: CAISESTGSSGNTIYF

J: TRBJ1-1
D: TRBD1
V: TRBV7-8
size: -
DNA: TGTGCCAGCAGCTGGAAACAGGGGGCAGGGAAGAACACTGAAGCTTTCTTT
CDR3: CASSWKQGAGKNTEAFF

J: TRBJ1-5
D: -
V: TRBV12-3/TRBV12-4
size: many
DNA: TGTGCCAGCAGTCCCCGCCAGTCTCAGCCCCAGCATTTT
CDR3: CASSPRQSQPQHF

J: TRBJ1-1
D: -
V: TRBV6-1
size: few
DNA: TGTGCCAGCAGCCGCCCCTCCAGCACTGAAGCTTTCTTT
CDR3: CASSRPSSTEAFF

J: TRBJ1-2
D: TRBD1
V: TRBV9
size: -
DNA: TGTGCCAGCAGCCAAACAGGACAAGACAGGGGTAACGGCTACACCTTC
CDR3: CASSQTGQDRGNGYTF

J: TRBJ1-6
D: -
V: TRBV10-2
size: -
DNA: TGCGCCAGCTGGGGAGGACAGCTCAATTCACCCCTCCACTTT
CDR3: CASWGGQLNSPLHF

J: TRBJ1-2
D: -
V: TRBV7-9
size: few
DNA: TGTGCCAGCAGCTTAGCGCGGGCAGGGGAACACTATGGCTACACCTTC
CDR3: CASSLARAGEHYGYTF

J: TRBJ1-5
D: -
V: TRBV2
size: few
DNA: TGTGCCAGCACTTACAGCTTTAATCAGCCCCAGCATTTT
CDR3: CASTYSFNQPQHF

J: TRBJ2-1
D: -
V: TRBV29-1
size: few
DNA: TGCAGCGTTGCTGCCCGGGCTAACGCTTGGGAGCAGTTCTTC
CDR3: CSVAARANAWEQFF

J: TRBJ1-1
D: TRBD1
V: TRBV5-5
size: -
DNA: TGTGCCAGCAGTCCAGCCACAGGGGCAGGGAACACTGAAGCTTTCTTT
CDR3: CASSPATGAGNTEAFF

J: TRBJ2-1
D: -
V: TRBV7-9
size: -
DNA: TGTGCCAGCAGCTTTGGGGGTATCCGGGCCAATGAGCAGTTCTTC
CDR3: CASSFGGIRANEQFF

J: TRBJ2-6
D: -
V: TRBV3-1
size: few
DNA: TGTGCCAGCAGCCGTTATCGGCAGTACTTATCTGGGGCCAACGTCCTGACTTTC
CDR3: CASSRYRQYLSGANVLTF

J: TRBJ1-1
D: -
V: TRBV6-1
size: many
DNA: TGTGCCAGCAGTGAAATTATAGTGTCGGAATTGAACACTGAAGCTTTCTTT
CDR3: CASSEIIVSELNTEAFF

J: TRBJ2-1
D: -
V: TRBV12-3/TRBV12-4
size: -
DNA: TGTGCCAGCACCGGTTGGAGGGACTACAATGAGCAGTTCTTC
CDR3: CASTGWRDYNEQFF

J: TRBJ2-1
D: TRBD2
V: TRBV7-3
size: -
DNA: TGTGCCAGCAGCAAGGGACTAGCGAGCGTCGGAGGTGAGCAGTTCTTC
CDR3: CASSKGLASVGGEQFF

J: TRBJ1-1
D: -
V: TRBV5-1
size: -
DNA: TGCGCCAGCAGCTTGAAGGCGCAAGGGAACACTGAAGCTTTCTTT
CDR3: CASSLKAQGNTEAFF

J: TRBJ1-1
D: -
V: TRBV19
size: many
DNA: TGTGCCAGTAGTATAGCACCCCGGAGACTTGCCACTGAAGCTTTCTTT
CDR3: CASSIAPRRLATEAFF

J: TRBJ2-2
D: -
V: TRBV3-1
size: -
DNA: TGTGCCAGCAGCCAAGCCACTAGACAGCTCGGGGAGCTGTTTTTT
CDR3: CASSQATRQLGELFF

J: TRBJ2-2
D: TRBD2
V: TRBV5-1
size: -
DNA: TGCGCCAGCAGCTTTAGCGGGGCGGAGAACACCGGGGAGCTGTTTTTT
CDR3: CASSFSGAENTGELFF

J: TRBJ1-6
D: -
V: TRBV6-2/TRBV6-3
size: -
DNA: TGTGCCAGCAGCACAGGACGGTTCTATAATTCACCCCTCCACTTT
CDR3: CASSTGRFYNSPLHF

J: TRBJ2-7
D: TRBD1
V: TRBV5-1
size: few
DNA: TGCGCCAGCAGCTTGCAGGACAGGATGCTTTCCGAGCAGTACTTC
CDR3: CASSLQDRMLSEQYF

J: TRBJ1-5
D: -
V: TRBV12-3/TRBV12-4
size: few
DNA: TGTGCCAGCAGTTCGGGTCTACTAAATCAGCCCCAGCATTTT
CDR3: CASSSGLLNQPQHF

J: TRBJ1-2
D: TRBD1
V: TRBV24-1
size: few
DNA: TGTGCCACCAGTGATGTTTCAGGGGGCAATGGAGATGGCTACACCTTC
CDR3: CATSDVSGGNGDGYTF

J: TRBJ2-7
D: -
V: TRBV12-3/TRBV12-4
size: few
DNA: TGTGCCAGCAGTTCTGGAGGGAGACCCTCCTACGAGCAGTACTTC
CDR3: CASSSGGRPSYEQYF

J: TRBJ1-1
D: -
V: TRBV18
size: few
DNA: TGTGCCAGCTCACCAGCTACAGGGAGGTACACTGAAGCTTTCTTT
CDR3: CASSPATGRYTEAFF